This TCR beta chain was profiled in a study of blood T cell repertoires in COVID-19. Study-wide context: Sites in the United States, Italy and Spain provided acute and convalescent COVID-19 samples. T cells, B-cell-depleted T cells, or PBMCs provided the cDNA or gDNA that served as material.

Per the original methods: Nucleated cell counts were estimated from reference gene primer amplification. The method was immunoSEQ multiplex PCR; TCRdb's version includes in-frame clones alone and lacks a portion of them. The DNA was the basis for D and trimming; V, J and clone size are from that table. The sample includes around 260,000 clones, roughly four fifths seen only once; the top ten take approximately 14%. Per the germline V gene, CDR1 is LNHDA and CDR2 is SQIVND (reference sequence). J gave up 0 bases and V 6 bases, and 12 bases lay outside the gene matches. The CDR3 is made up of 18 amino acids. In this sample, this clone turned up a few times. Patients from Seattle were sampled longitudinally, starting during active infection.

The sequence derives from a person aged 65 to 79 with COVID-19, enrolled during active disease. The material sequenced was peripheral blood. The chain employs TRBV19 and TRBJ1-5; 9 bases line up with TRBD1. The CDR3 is CASSTDRGLGPSNQPQHF. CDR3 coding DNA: TGTGCCAGTAGCACGGACAGGGGACTCGGCCCTAGCAATCAGCCCCAGCATTTT.